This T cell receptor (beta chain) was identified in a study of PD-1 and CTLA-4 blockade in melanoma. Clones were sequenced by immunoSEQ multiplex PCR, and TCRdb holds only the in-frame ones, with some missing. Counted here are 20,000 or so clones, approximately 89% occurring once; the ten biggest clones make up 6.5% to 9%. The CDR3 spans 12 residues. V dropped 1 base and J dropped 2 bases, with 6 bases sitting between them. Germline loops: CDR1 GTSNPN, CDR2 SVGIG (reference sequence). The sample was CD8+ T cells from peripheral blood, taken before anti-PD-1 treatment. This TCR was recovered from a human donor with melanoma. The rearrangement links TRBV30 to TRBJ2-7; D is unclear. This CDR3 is CAWSGQTYEQYF. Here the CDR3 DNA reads TGTGCCTGGAGTGGGCAGACCTACGAGCAGTACTTC.